Below, 13 T cell receptor beta chains from the same sample are listed, as sequenced in a study of cytomegalovirus exposure and HLA in healthy donors. The PCR used 60 Vbeta and 13 Jbeta primers. Produced via immunoSEQ multiplex PCR; TCRdb's table is partial and in-frame only. The sample comprises tens of thousands of clones, about three quarters of which are singletons, and 2.5% to 3.5% rests with the top ten. The specimen sequenced was PBMCs. These receptors were collected from a man aged 50-60 years in good health and CMV-seropositive.

This clone was seen only once. Here the CDR3 DNA reads TGCGCCAGCGGGACTGTCAGCTCCTACAATGAGCAGTTCTTC. This encodes CASGTVSSYNEQFF. This chain connects TRBV4-1 to TRBJ2-1; D is possibly TRBD2 (6 bases). The CDR3 has 14 residues. V was cut by 8 bases and J by 0 bases, with 11 bases left in between. Germline V lookup: CDR1 MGHRA, CDR2 YSYEKL.

This clone was seen only a few times. The rearrangement joins TRBV27 to TRBJ1-1; D is unresolved. The V gene lost 7 bases and the J gene lost 6 bases, with 18 bases spanning the gap. The CDR3 spans 14 residues. The V gene's germline CDR1 is MNHEY and CDR2 SMNVEV (reference sequence). The CDR3 bases are TGTGCCAGCACCCCCGGAGTAAAGGGAGCTGAAGCTTTCTTT. The encoded protein is CASTPGVKGAEAFF.

For this clone: Sequence at one end of the junction differs from germline and may be a read error. The J gene is TRBJ2-6, the V gene TRBV11-2; weak D call: TRBD1 (5 bases). CDR3 length: 15 amino acids. The germline gives CDR1 SGHAT, CDR2 FQNNGV. This CDR3 reads CASSPLSSGANGLTF. CDR3 in DNA: TGTGCCAGCAGCCCCCTGAGCTCTGGGGCCAACGGCCTGACTTTC.

A note on this clone: Germline is not matched at one junction end, which may reflect a read error. The rearrangement uses TRBV18 and TRBJ2-7; the D gene is possibly TRBD2 (6 bases). This CDR3 has 14 amino acids. The germline CDR1 and CDR2 sequences are KGHSH and LQKENI. CDR3 nucleotide sequence: TGTGCCAGCCCACCCGGCGGGAATTCCTACGAGCAGTACTTC. Residues: CASPPGGNSYEQYF.

The chain is built from TRBV7-2 and TRBJ2-5; 9 positions match TRBD2. V gave up 3 bases and J gave up 1 base; unmatched junction bases: 3. Germline V gene data show CDR1 as SGHTA and CDR2 as FQGNSA. This CDR3 spans 15 amino acids. CDR3 protein: CASSFTSGPQETQYF. CDR3 DNA sequence: TGTGCCAGCAGCTTCACTAGCGGGCCCCAAGAGACCCAGTACTTC.

The genes are TRBV12-1 and TRBJ2-4; the DNA was not used to check the table's D call, TRBD1. TRBV12-1 is a pseudogene. The CDR3 sequence is 16 residues long. The CDR3 sequence is CASSIKQTLAKNIQYF. The CDR3 nucleotides read TGTGCCAGCAGCATAAAACAGACGCTAGCCAAAAACATTCAGTACTTC.

The J gene is TRBJ2-3, the V gene TRBV19; 8 nucleotides line up with TRBD2. V lost 6 bases to trimming and J lost 4 bases; unmatched junction nucleotides: 6. The CDR3 consists of 14 residues. The V gene's germline CDR1 is LNHDA and CDR2 SQIVND (reference sequence). The CDR3 region has the DNA TGTGCCAGTAGAAGCGGGAGTTTAGCAGATACGCAGTATTTT. This gives the protein CASRSGSLADTQYF.

This clone has just a few counts. The rearrangement uses TRBV4-3 and TRBJ2-5; a possible D gene is TRBD1 (5 bases). CDR1 and CDR2 from the germline V gene are LGHNA and YSLEER. Trimming cost V 3 bases and J 5 bases, with 19 bases left between them. This CDR3 spans 16 amino acids. CDR3 DNA sequence: TGCGCCAGCAGCCAGACCAGGGCAGGACGGATGGAGACCCAGTACTTC. This translates into CASSQTRAGRMETQYF.

The V gene is TRBV7-8, the J gene TRBJ1-4; tentative D call: TRBD1 (6 bases). The ends were cut back, 2 bases at V and 10 bases at J, with 11 bases in the middle. This CDR3 contains 13 residues. The V gene's germline CDR1 is SGHVS and CDR2 FQNEAQ. The CDR3 bases are TGTGCCAGCAGCTTAACACAGGGTGGAAAACTGTTTTTT. The encoded protein is CASSLTQGGKLFF.

The chain joins TRBV2 to TRBJ2-1; 9 positions agree with TRBD1. V lost 11 bases, J lost 4 bases, and 12 bases stayed unmatched. CDR1 is SNHLY, CDR2 FYNNEI, per germline. CDR3 length: 15 amino acids. The CDR3 loop is CAGTTGTGLYNEQFF. The CDR3 DNA follows: TGTGCCGGAACAACCGGGACAGGGCTTTACAATGAGCAGTTCTTC. Full variable domain (missing parts from reference TRBV2 and TRBJ2-1): EPEVTQTPSHQVTQMGQEVILRCVPISNHLYFYWYRQILGQKVEFLVSFYNNEISEKSEIFDDQFSVERPDGSNFTLKIRSTKLEDSAMYFCAGTTGTGLYNEQFFGPGTRLTVL.

This clone was counted a few times. CDR3 in DNA: TGCGCCAGCAGCCAAGATTTTTCAGGTATCGAGCAGTACTTC. Translation gives CASSQDFSGIEQYF. J is TRBJ2-7 and V is TRBV4-1; D gene ambiguous. Germline CDR1 is MGHRA and CDR2 is YSYEKL. This CDR3 spans 14 amino acids. Trimming left V 0 bases short and J 6 bases short, with 12 bases between.

The chain employs TRBV27 and TRBJ1-2; TRBD1 matches 10 bases. This CDR3 spans 13 amino acids. Germline V lookup: CDR1 MNHEY, CDR2 SMNVEV (reference sequence). J was trimmed by 12 bases and V by 0 bases; bases with no gene match: 4. Written as DNA, the CDR3 is TGTGCCAGCAGTTTATCGAGGGGACAGGGGCACACCTTC. It translates to CASSLSRGQGHTF.

The rearrangement uses TRBV7-9 and TRBJ1-1; D ambiguous. V was shortened by 5 bases and J by 4 bases, with 5 bases between the two germline ends. The V gene's germline CDR1 is SEHNR and CDR2 FQNEAQ (reference sequence). The CDR3 extends over 11 amino acids. DNA of the CDR3: TGTGCCAGCAGCATTCTCACTGAAGCTTTCTTT. As protein: CASSILTEAFF.